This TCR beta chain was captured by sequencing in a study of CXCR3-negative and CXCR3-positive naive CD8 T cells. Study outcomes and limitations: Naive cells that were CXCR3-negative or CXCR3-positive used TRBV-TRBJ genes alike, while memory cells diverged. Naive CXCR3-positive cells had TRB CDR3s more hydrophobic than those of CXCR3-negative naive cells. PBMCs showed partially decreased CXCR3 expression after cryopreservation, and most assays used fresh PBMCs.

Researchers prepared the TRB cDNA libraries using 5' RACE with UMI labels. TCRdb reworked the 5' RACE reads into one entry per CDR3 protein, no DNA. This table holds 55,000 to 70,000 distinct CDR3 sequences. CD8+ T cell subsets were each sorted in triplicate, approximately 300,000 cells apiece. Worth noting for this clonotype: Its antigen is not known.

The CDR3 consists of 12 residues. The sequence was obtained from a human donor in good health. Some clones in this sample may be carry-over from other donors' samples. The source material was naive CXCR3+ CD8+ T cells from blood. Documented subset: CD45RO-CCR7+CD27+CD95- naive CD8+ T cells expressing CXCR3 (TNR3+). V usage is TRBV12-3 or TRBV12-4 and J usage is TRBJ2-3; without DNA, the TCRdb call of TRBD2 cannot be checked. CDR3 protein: CASTRGGDTQYF.